The present entry profiles one TCR beta chain with its context. Its antigen is as yet unknown. The sample originates from a study of STAT3 mutations in large granular lymphocyte leukemia. Study-wide results and limits: Every T-cell large granular lymphocyte leukemia patient had at least one immunodominant TCR beta clonotype. In some patients, a small highly pathogenic clone possibly went undetected.

This CDR3 is built from 16 residues. With 7 bases removed from V and 3 bases from J, the gap between germline ends came to 16 bases. Per germline, CDR1 MGHDK and CDR2 SYGVNS. Each sample's TCRbeta library yielded on average around 44,000 productive templates. Generated by immunoSEQ multiplex PCR, the TCRdb table keeps only in-frame clones and is missing some. The data show approximately 15,000 clones, under 95% seen once. Sequencing was done on a sample of peripheral blood mononuclear cells. This TCR was recovered from a man in his forties with T-cell large granular lymphocyte leukemia. Some clones in this sample may be carry-over from other donors' samples. The rearrangement uses TRBV25-1 and TRBJ1-6, with D maybe TRBD1 (6 bases). CDR3 sequence: CASTSSGGLYNSPLHF. The DNA for the CDR3 is TGTGCCAGCACCTCCTCTGGGGGCCTCTATAATTCACCCCTCCACTTT. The complete variable domain, with remaining parts taken from reference TRBV25-1 and TRBJ1-6, reads EADIYQTPRYLVIGTGKKITLECSQTMGHDKMYWYQQDPGMELHLIHYSYGVNSTEKGDLSSESTVSRIRTEHFPLTLESARPSHTSQYLCASTSSGGLYNSPLHFGNGTRLTVT.